Given below is one T cell receptor (beta chain) in context. This sample is part of a study of T cell responses to AZD1222 COVID-19 vaccine. TCRdb's copy holds only in-frame clones and misses some; the assay was immunoSEQ multiplex PCR. In the table there are around 180,000 clones, 94% of which are singletons. This CDR3 has 12 amino acids. Germline CDR1 and CDR2: MDHEN and SYDVKM. V was shortened by 6 bases and J by 2 bases, with 5 bases between the two germline ends. The specimen comprised peripheral blood, sampled 28 days after the second AZD1222 dose. The sequence was obtained from an adult who received the AZD1222 COVID-19 vaccine. V gene TRBV28 combines with J gene TRBJ2-1; D remains unclear. The CDR3 coding sequence is TGTGCCAGCAGGAAGACCTACAATGAGCAGTTCTTC. This codes for CASRKTYNEQFF. The complete variable domain, with remaining parts taken from reference TRBV28 and TRBJ2-1, reads DVKVTQSSRYLVKRTGEKVFLECVQDMDHENMFWYRQDPGLGLRLIYFSYDVKMKEKGDIPEGYSVSREKKERFSLILESASTNQTSMYLCASRKTYNEQFFGPGTRLTVL.